Each of the 16 T cell receptor beta chains below was sequenced from the same sample in a study of identical twins. TCRdb used MiXCR to reprocess the 5' RACE reads, holding one entry per CDR3 protein. The sample shows roughly 630,000 distinct CDR3 sequences, about 7.6% of them seen only once. The sample also formed part of further work on yellow fever vaccine responses in identical twins.

Sequenced sample: PBMCs. These receptor sequences come from a woman aged 18-29 years in good health.

This clonotype was recorded a few times. The chain employs TRBV29-1 and TRBJ2-4; 7 bases fit TRBD1. J gave up 4 bases and V 6 bases, and 15 bases lay outside the gene matches. Per the germline V gene, CDR1 is SQVTM and CDR2 is ANQGSEA. CDR3 length equals 16 residues. Here the CDR3 reads CSVCLGQRLDKNIQYF. CDR3 coding DNA: TGCAGCGTCTGTTTGGGACAGAGGTTAGATAAAAACATTCAGTACTTC.

This clonotype has just a few counts. The chain combines TRBV5-6 with TRBJ2-7, with 7 positions matching TRBD2. CDR1 and CDR2 from the germline V gene are SGHDT and YYEEEE. The length of the CDR3 is 14 residues. Trimming took 3 bases from V and 1 from J; bases not matched to a gene: 4. The CDR3 reads CASSSGLGSYEQYF. Here the CDR3 DNA reads TGTGCCAGCAGCTCCGGACTAGGTTCCTACGAGCAGTACTTC.

Only a few counts were recorded for this clonotype. The rearrangement links TRBV3-1 to TRBJ1-4; D is perhaps TRBD1 (5 bases). This CDR3 contains 15 residues. The germline gives CDR1 LGHDT, CDR2 YNNKEL (reference sequence). V dropped 0 bases and J dropped 8 bases, with 13 bases sitting between them. CDR3 bases: TGTGCCAGCAGCCAAGATCTCGGATGGGGGGAAAAACTGTTTTTT. Translated, it gives CASSQDLGWGEKLFF.

This clonotype was seen at least ten times. The chain joins TRBV20-1 to TRBJ2-3; D not resolved. Germline loops: CDR1 DFQATT, CDR2 SNEGSKA (reference sequence). Trimming removed 6 bases from V and 4 bases from J, with 8 bases in between. This CDR3 has 11 residues. This chain's CDR3 is CSAAQADTQYF. In nucleotides, the CDR3 is TGCAGTGCCGCTCAGGCAGATACGCAGTATTTT.

The J gene is TRBJ2-5, the V gene TRBV20-1, with D unresolved. The V gene's germline CDR1 is DFQATT and CDR2 SNEGSKA (reference sequence). Trimming left V 1 base short and J 0 bases short, with 6 bases between. The CDR3 is 13 amino acids. CDR3: CSARGPYQETQYF. CDR3 sequence (DNA): TGCAGTGCTAGAGGTCCCTACCAAGAGACCCAGTACTTC.

The chain links TRBV2 to TRBJ2-5, with D hard to call. The CDR3 is made up of 14 amino acids. V gave up 6 bases and J gave up 1 base, with 12 bases separating them. Germline CDR1 reads SNHLY; CDR2 reads FYNNEI. The CDR3 bases are TGTGCCAGCAGGATTCGGGCCCCCCAAGAGACCCAGTACTTC. Translating it yields CASRIRAPQETQYF.

The table lists this clonotype with a few counts. This chain links TRBV4-1 with TRBJ2-5, with D perhaps matching TRBD2 (7 bases). V gave up 0 bases and J gave up 5 bases, with 13 bases separating them. This CDR3 contains 15 residues. CDR1 MGHRA and CDR2 YSYEKL come from the germline V gene. CDR3 in amino acids: CASSQDPGGGETQYF. CDR3 nucleotides: TGCGCCAGCAGCCAAGATCCGGGGGGCGGCGAGACCCAGTACTTC.

This clonotype came up many times. The CDR3 reads CSVGAETTGELFF. The CDR3 coding sequence is TGCAGCGTTGGGGCAGAAACTACCGGGGAGCTGTTTTTT. The V gene is TRBV29-1, the J gene TRBJ2-2; D unclear. CDR1 SQVTM and CDR2 ANQGSEA come from the germline V gene. The CDR3 totals 13 residues. Trimming left V 4 bases short and J 5 bases short, with 11 bases between.

This clonotype was counted at least ten times. The chain recombines TRBV29-1 with TRBJ1-1; D perhaps matches TRBD1 (5 bases). V shed 1 base and J shed 1 base, with 13 bases lying between them. Germline assignment: CDR1 SQVTM and CDR2 ANQGSEA. CDR3 length: 15 residues. CDR3 sequence: CSVEVLRGANTEAFF. For the CDR3, the DNA is TGCAGCGTTGAAGTTTTAAGGGGAGCGAACACTGAAGCTTTCTTT.

V and J are TRBV6-1 and TRBJ2-1, with 13 bases fitting TRBD2. The CDR3 spans 15 residues. J gave up 13 bases and V 6 bases, and 12 bases lay outside the gene matches. The germline gives CDR1 MNHNS, CDR2 SASEGT. The CDR3 DNA sequence: TGTGCCAGCAGGTCCGGGACTAGCGGGATTTTTCCCCAGTTCTTC. As protein: CASRSGTSGIFPQFF.

This clonotype was seen ten or more times. CDR3 amino acids: CASSPPGLAVSSYNEQFF. The CDR3 region has the DNA TGCGCCAGCAGCCCGCCGGGACTAGCGGTGAGCTCCTACAATGAGCAGTTCTTC. The rearrangement links TRBV5-1 to TRBJ2-1; 11 bases match TRBD2. Losses at the gene ends were 4 bases for V and 0 bases for J; bases not matched to a gene: 9. There are 18 residues in the CDR3. The germline gives CDR1 SGHRS, CDR2 YFSETQ.

In its sample, this clonotype was seen a few times. The chain combines TRBV4-1 with TRBJ1-6, with D possibly matching TRBD1 (6 bases). The CDR3 runs to 15 residues. V was shortened by 0 bases and J by 8 bases, with 11 bases between the two germline ends. Germline CDR1 is MGHRA and CDR2 is YSYEKL. The CDR3 is CASSQDEQGYSPLHF. The CDR3 nucleotides are TGCGCCAGCAGCCAAGATGAACAGGGATATTCACCCCTCCACTTT.

V usage is TRBV6-1 and J usage is TRBJ2-7; D ambiguous. The V end lost 8 bases, the J end lost 9 bases, and 17 bases lay between the germline ends. Germline CDR1 MNHNS, CDR2 SASEGT. The CDR3 covers 12 residues. The CDR3 loop is CASLDGYERQYV. The DNA for the CDR3 is TGTGCCAGCCTGGACGGCTACGAGCGGCAGTACGTC.

This chain connects TRBV24-1 to TRBJ2-3; weak D call: TRBD1 (6 bases). The CDR3 has 12 residues. Trimming cost V 4 bases and J 10 bases, with 11 bases left between them. Germline V lookup: CDR1 KGHDR, CDR2 SFDVKD. This chain's CDR3 is CATSEGQISQYF. The DNA for the CDR3 is TGTGCCACCAGTGAAGGACAGATTTCGCAGTATTTT.

This clonotype has a count of ten or more. The V call is TRBV5-1, the J call TRBJ1-2; TRBD1 is a possible D gene (5 bases). Looked up from germline, CDR1 is SGHRS and CDR2 is YFSETQ. The ends were cut back, 4 bases at V and 3 bases at J, with 13 bases in the middle. This CDR3 comprises 14 residues. The chain's CDR3 is CASSPDNVDYGYTF. The CDR3 DNA is TGCGCCAGCAGCCCGGACAACGTGGACTATGGCTACACCTTC.

This clonotype has only a few counts. The V gene is TRBV28, the J gene TRBJ2-1; D possibly matches TRBD1 or TRBD2 (5 bases each). Germline V gene lookup returns CDR1 MDHEN and CDR2 SYDVKM. V gave up 7 bases and J gave up 3 bases, with 19 bases separating them. CDR3 size: 16 residues. The CDR3 loop reads CASIAPRGGSYNEQFF. The CDR3 DNA is TGTGCCAGCATCGCCCCGAGGGGCGGAAGCTACAATGAGCAGTTCTTC.